One sample yielded the 20 T cell receptor beta chains listed below, sequenced in a study of T cell clonality in common variable immunodeficiency. Profiled with immunoSEQ multiplex PCR; TCRdb holds only in-frame clones, not every one. Recorded here are some 64,000 clones, with no singletons, and the ten leading clones hold about 1.5%. Material for sequencing was peripheral blood mononuclear cells. These receptors were taken from a person aged 18 to 70 in good health.

This clone appeared many times. CDR3 amino acids: CASSLGGQQETQYF. CDR3 bases read: TGCGCCAGCAGCTTAGGTGGACAGCAAGAGACC. The chain recombines TRBV5-1 with TRBJ2-5; tentatively, D is TRBD1 (6 bases). The CDR3 end falls 3 residues outside the read, so it is completed with the germline J gene. Germline V gene lookup returns CDR1 SGHRS and CDR2 YFSETQ. The ends were cut back, 2 bases at V and 2 bases at J, with 10 bases in the middle. The CDR3 has 14 residues.

This clone has at least ten counts. The CDR3 is cut off 3 residues early in the read; its end comes from the germline J gene. The chain combines TRBV14 with TRBJ2-7, with a weak D call TRBD1 (5 bases). CDR1 and CDR2 (germline): SGHDN, FVKESK. Between the trimmed V and J ends, which lost 1 base and 6 bases, there was a span of 19 bases. The CDR3 has 16 residues. The CDR3 DNA, read in part, is TGTGCCAGCAGCCAAGCTGGAAGAAGGCAGGGTAGCGAG. Protein product: CASSQAGRRQGSE. The whole CDR3 protein is CASSQAGRRQGSEQYF.

In its sample, this clone was seen many times. Coverage ceases 3 residues before the CDR3 finishes, and the germline J gene fills in the end. The rearrangement joins TRBV5-1 to TRBJ1-1; 7 bases agree with TRBD1. Germline trimming cut 5 bases from V and 4 bases from J; bases unmatched to any gene: 2. Germline loops: CDR1 SGHRS, CDR2 YFSETQ. The CDR3 is made up of 12 amino acids. The part of the CDR3 DNA that was read is TGCGCCAGCAGTTGGACAGGCACTGAA. Its protein is CASSWTGTE. The full CDR3 sequence reads CASSWTGTEAFF.

The table lists this clone with many counts. The read gets to within 3 residues of the CDR3 end, and the germline J gene fills in the rest. This chain links TRBV19 with TRBJ1-4; perhaps TRBD1 as D (5 bases). CDR3 length equals 16 residues. Germline V gene sequence: CDR1 LNHDA, CDR2 SQIVND (reference sequence). V shed 2 bases and J shed 0 bases, with 10 bases lying between them. CDR3 sequence: CASSITDSSTNEKLFF. The sequenced part of the CDR3 DNA is TGTGCCAGTAGTATAACTGACAGCTCAACTAATGAAAAA.

This clone has at least ten counts. The read is 3 residues too short to cover the CDR3 end, so that end is filled in from the germline J gene. The chain carries TRBV4-1 and TRBJ2-3; D remains unclear. CDR1 is MGHRA, CDR2 YSYEKL, per germline. The germline V and J ends were trimmed by 0 bases and 2 bases, with 9 bases remaining between them. CDR3 length: 15 residues. The covered CDR3 bases are TGCGCCAGCAGCCAAGAAAGCATATACACAGATACG. Protein product: CASSQESIYTDT. The CDR3 in its entirety is CASSQESIYTDTQYF.

This clone was counted many times. The sequence runs out 3 residues before the end of the CDR3; the remainder is reconstructed from the germline J gene. The rearrangement joins TRBV30 to TRBJ1-1; 10 bases match TRBD1. This CDR3 contains 13 residues. The V gene's germline CDR1 is GTSNPN and CDR2 SVGIG (reference sequence). V shed 4 bases and J 4 bases; nucleotides not matched to a gene: 3. The CDR3 DNA, read in part, is TGTGCCTGGAACCGGGACAGGGGCACTGAA. It yields the protein CAWNRDRGTE. The CDR3, in full, reads CAWNRDRGTEAFF.

In this sample, this clone turned up many times. The read ends 3 residues shy of where the CDR3 ends; the end is completed using the germline J gene. The chain uses TRBV5-1 and TRBJ1-1; tentative D call: TRBD1 (6 bases). Germline V gene data show CDR1 as SGHRS and CDR2 as YFSETQ. V was cut by 0 bases and J by 6 bases, with 18 bases left in between. The CDR3 contains 16 residues. The CDR3 protein is CASSLGYGPQGPEAFF. The covered CDR3 bases are TGCGCCAGCAGCTTGGGTTATGGACCTCAGGGGCCTGAA. Full variable domain (outside the CDR3, taken from reference TRBV5-1 and TRBJ1-1): KAGVTQTPRYLIKTRGQQVTLSCSPISGHRSVSWYQQTPGQGLQFLFEYFSETQRNKGNFPGRFSGRQFSNSRSEMNVSTLELGDSALYLCASSLGYGPQGPEAFFGQGTRLTVV.

This clone was seen a handful of times. The junction and the germline gene differ at one end; a read error may be behind it. The CDR3 end lies 3 residues beyond the end of the read and is filled in from the germline J gene. V is TRBV7-3 and J is TRBJ2-3; TRBD2 matches at 9 bases. Germline values: CDR1 SGHTA, CDR2 FQGTGA. The CDR3 extends over 15 amino acids. The covered CDR3 bases are TGTTCCAGCAGCTTAAGAGGCGGGGGGGCAGATACG. Protein: CSSSLRGGGADT. The whole CDR3 protein reads CSSSLRGGGADTQYF.

At least ten counts were recorded for this clone. The read ends 3 residues shy of where the CDR3 ends; the end is completed using the germline J gene. This sequence joins TRBV5-1 and TRBJ2-3; no firm D call. CDR3 size: 13 residues. Germline-derived CDR1 and CDR2 are SGHRS and YFSETQ. The V gene lost 2 bases and the J gene lost 4 bases, with 8 bases spanning the gap. CDR3 DNA, as far as it was read: TGCGCCAGCAGCTTCAGCGCACCAGATACG. This translates into CASSFSAPDT. The whole CDR3 region reads CASSFSAPDTQYF.

This clone was seen many times. The read ends 3 residues early relative to the CDR3; the germline J gene fills the gap. The chain combines TRBV12-5 with TRBJ1-2; D unresolved. Germline CDR1 LGHNT, CDR2 FRNRAP. Deletions cut 4 bases from V and 4 bases from J, with 7 bases between. This CDR3 has 12 amino acids. The CDR3 bases that were read are TGTGCTAGTGGTTCAACTCTCTATGGC. Translated: CASGSTLYG. The entire CDR3 reads CASGSTLYGYTF.

This clone was observed many times. The read stops 3 residues short of the end of the CDR3; the missing end is completed from the germline J gene. This chain joins TRBV5-6 and TRBJ2-3; 7 bases are shared with TRBD2. This CDR3 spans 15 amino acids. CDR1 and CDR2 from the germline V gene are SGHDT and YYEEEE. V was pared by 5 bases and J by 2 bases, with 8 bases of the junction left unmatched. CDR3 bases read: TGTGCCAGCAGGGGGGGAGGGCGGATCACAGATACG. Translating it yields CASRGGGRITDT. The entire CDR3 reads CASRGGGRITDTQYF.

This clone was counted many times. Read sequence stops 3 residues before the CDR3 end, and the germline J gene provides the missing end. This chain connects TRBV20-1 to TRBJ2-3; no firm D call. CDR1 is DFQATT, CDR2 SNEGSKA, per germline (reference sequence). Trimming left V 7 bases short and J 2 bases short, with 16 bases between. The CDR3 contains 14 residues. The CDR3 loop reads CSVKTSDLTDTQYF. The part of the CDR3 DNA that was read is TGCAGTGTTAAGACTTCCGACCTCACAGATACG.

This clone was recorded at least ten times. The CDR3 extends 3 residues past the end of the read, so its final part is completed from the germline J gene. The V call is TRBV7-2, the J call TRBJ2-5; D perhaps matches TRBD2 (6 bases). Germline V gene sequence: CDR1 SGHTA, CDR2 FQGNSA. The CDR3 spans 15 residues. Trimming took off 5 bases at V and 5 bases at J, with 18 bases between the two ends. CDR3 residues: CASSLRDSAWETQYF. Incomplete CDR3 DNA: TGTGCCAGCAGCCTACGGGACTCAGCCTGGGAGACC.

The sample holds many counts of this clone. The CDR3 goes on 3 residues after the read ends, and that part is filled in from the germline J gene. The rearrangement joins TRBV12-3 or TRBV12-4 to TRBJ1-1; TRBD1 might be the D (5 bases). CDR3 length equals 14 residues. The V gene lost 6 bases and the J gene lost 1 base, with 12 bases spanning the gap. The CDR3 region is CASSTGGGNTEAFF. Incomplete CDR3 DNA: TGTGCCAGCAGCACGGGGGGAGGGAACACTGAA.

This clone was seen more than once but under ten times. The read ends 3 residues shy of where the CDR3 ends; the end is completed using the germline J gene. J is TRBJ1-2 and V is TRBV2; 7 nucleotides match TRBD1. This CDR3 is built from 15 residues. Trimming removed 9 bases from V and 4 bases from J; junction bases left unmatched: 14. Germline V gene sequence: CDR1 SNHLY, CDR2 FYNNEI. CDR3 sequence: CARNAVGQILYGYTF. Partial CDR3 DNA: TGTGCCAGAAATGCCGTGGGACAGATCCTCTATGGC.

This clone was detected ten times or more. The CDR3 end is not reached by the read, which stops 3 residues before it; the germline J gene fills it in. The chain combines TRBV5-1 with TRBJ2-1, with a possible D match to TRBD2 (6 bases). Per the germline V gene, CDR1 is SGHRS and CDR2 is YFSETQ. This CDR3 is 14 amino acids long. Between the trimmed V and J ends, which lost 0 bases and 3 bases, there was a span of 7 bases. The CDR3 here is CASSLAGVYNEQFF. The sequenced part of the CDR3 DNA is TGCGCCAGCAGCTTGGCGGGGGTCTACAATGAG. Supplemented by reference TRBV5-1 and TRBJ2-1, the full variable domain reads KAGVTQTPRYLIKTRGQQVTLSCSPISGHRSVSWYQQTPGQGLQFLFEYFSETQRNKGNFPGRFSGRQFSNSRSEMNVSTLELGDSALYLCASSLAGVYNEQFFGPGTRLTVL.

Many counts were recorded for this clone. The read comes to an end 3 residues before the CDR3 does, leaving the germline J gene to fill in the end. The rearrangement links TRBV2 to TRBJ1-5; 7 bases match TRBD1. J was trimmed by 5 bases and V by 6 bases; bases with no gene match: 10. Germline assignment: CDR1 SNHLY and CDR2 FYNNEI. CDR3 length equals 15 residues. CDR3 DNA, as far as it was read: TGTGCCAGCAGGGAGAGGACAGGACAGTATCAGCCC. This gives the protein CASRERTGQYQP. The whole CDR3 sequence reads CASRERTGQYQPQHF.

This clone was observed many times. The CDR3 here is CAWSVRGLQPQHF. The covered CDR3 bases are TGTGCCTGGAGTGTACGGGGACTTCAGCCC. The J gene is TRBJ1-5, the V gene TRBV30; possibly TRBD1 for D (5 bases). With the read ending 3 residues before the CDR3 end, the germline J gene is used to fill in that end. Trimming stripped 0 bases from V and 6 bases from J, with 9 bases between. CDR1 GTSNPN and CDR2 SVGIG come from the germline V gene (reference sequence). The CDR3 loop spans 13 amino acids.

The sample holds many counts of this clone. The CDR3 goes on 3 residues after the read ends, and that part is filled in from the germline J gene. This chain connects TRBV5-6 to TRBJ2-7, with D maybe TRBD1 (5 bases). Between the trimmed V and J ends, which lost 4 bases and 4 bases, there was a span of 12 bases. The germline gives CDR1 SGHDT, CDR2 YYEEEE. CDR3 length: 13 residues. Incomplete CDR3 DNA: TGTGCCAGCAGCCTTGTCGACAGTTACGAG. Translated, it gives CASSLVDSYE. The whole CDR3 reads CASSLVDSYEQYF.

There are many counts of this clone. CDR3 bases read: TGTGCCAGCACCTCTAGCGGGGGGCTCTACGAG. Amino acids: CASTSSGGLYE. The entire CDR3 protein is CASTSSGGLYEQYF. This chain joins TRBV7-2 and TRBJ2-7; 11 positions agree with TRBD2. The observed sequence ends 3 residues before the CDR3 terminus, with the missing tail filled in from the germline J gene. This CDR3 is built from 14 residues. The V segment lost 7 bases and the J segment 3 bases; nucleotides outside the gene matches: 5. Germline CDR1 and CDR2: SGHTA and FQGNSA.